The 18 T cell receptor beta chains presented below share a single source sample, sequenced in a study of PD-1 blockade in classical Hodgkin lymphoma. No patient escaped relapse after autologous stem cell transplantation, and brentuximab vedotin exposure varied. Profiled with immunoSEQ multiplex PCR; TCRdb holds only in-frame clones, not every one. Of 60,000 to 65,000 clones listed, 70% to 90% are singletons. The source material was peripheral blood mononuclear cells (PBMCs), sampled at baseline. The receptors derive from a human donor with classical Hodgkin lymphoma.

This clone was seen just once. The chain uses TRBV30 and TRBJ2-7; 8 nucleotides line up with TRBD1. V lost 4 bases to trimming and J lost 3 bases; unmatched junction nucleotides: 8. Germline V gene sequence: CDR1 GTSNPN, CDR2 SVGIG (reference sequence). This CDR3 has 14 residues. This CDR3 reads CAWTRQGFFYEQYF. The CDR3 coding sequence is TGTGCCTGGACCCGACAGGGGTTCTTCTACGAGCAGTACTTC.

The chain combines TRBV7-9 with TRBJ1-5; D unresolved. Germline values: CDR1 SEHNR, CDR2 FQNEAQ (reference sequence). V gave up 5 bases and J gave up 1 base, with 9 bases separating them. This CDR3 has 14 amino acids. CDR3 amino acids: CASSQELSNQPQHF. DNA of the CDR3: TGTGCCAGCAGCCAGGAGTTGAGCAATCAGCCCCAGCATTTT.

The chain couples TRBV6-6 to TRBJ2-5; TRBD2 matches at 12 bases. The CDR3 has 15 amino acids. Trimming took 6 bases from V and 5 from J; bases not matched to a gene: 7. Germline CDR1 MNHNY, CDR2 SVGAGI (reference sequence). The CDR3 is CASRPLAGGGETQYF. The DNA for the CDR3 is TGTGCCAGCAGACCCCTAGCGGGGGGGGGTGAGACCCAGTACTTC.

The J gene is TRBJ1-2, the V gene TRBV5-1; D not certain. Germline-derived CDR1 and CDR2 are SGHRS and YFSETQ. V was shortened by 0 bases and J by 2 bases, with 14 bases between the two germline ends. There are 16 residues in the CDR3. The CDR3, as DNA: TGCGCCAGCAGCTTGGGGACGATCGGACCGAACTATGGCTACACCTTC. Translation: CASSLGTIGPNYGYTF. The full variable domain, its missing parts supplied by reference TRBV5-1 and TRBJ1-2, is KAGVTQTPRYLIKTRGQQVTLSCSPISGHRSVSWYQQTPGQGLQFLFEYFSETQRNKGNFPGRFSGRQFSNSRSEMNVSTLELGDSALYLCASSLGTIGPNYGYTFGSGTRLTVV.

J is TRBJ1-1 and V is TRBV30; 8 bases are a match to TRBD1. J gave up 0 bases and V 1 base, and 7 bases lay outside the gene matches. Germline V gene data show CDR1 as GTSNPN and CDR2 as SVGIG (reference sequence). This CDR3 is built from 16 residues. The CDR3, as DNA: TGTGCCTGGAGTGCAAGCCGGACAGGGCTGAACACTGAAGCTTTCTTT. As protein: CAWSASRTGLNTEAFF. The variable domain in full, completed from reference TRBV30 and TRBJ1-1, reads SQTIHQWPATLVQPVGSPLSLECTVEGTSNPNLYWYRQAAGRGLQLLFYSVGIGQISSEVPQNLSASRPQDRQFILSSKKLLLSDSGFYLCAWSASRTGLNTEAFFGQGTRLTVV.

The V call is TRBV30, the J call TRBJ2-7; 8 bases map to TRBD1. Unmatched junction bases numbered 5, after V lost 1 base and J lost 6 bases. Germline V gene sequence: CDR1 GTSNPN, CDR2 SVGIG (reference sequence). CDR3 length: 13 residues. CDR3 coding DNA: TGTGCCTGGAGTGCTTGGACAGGGATCGAGCAGTACTTC. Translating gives CAWSAWTGIEQYF.

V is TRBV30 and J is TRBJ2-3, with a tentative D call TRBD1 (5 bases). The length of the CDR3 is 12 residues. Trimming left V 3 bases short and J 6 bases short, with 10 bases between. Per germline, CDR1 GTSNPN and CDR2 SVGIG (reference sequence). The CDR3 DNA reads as TGTGCCTGGAGCCGAGACAGTGATACGCAGTATTTT. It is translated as CAWSRDSDTQYF.

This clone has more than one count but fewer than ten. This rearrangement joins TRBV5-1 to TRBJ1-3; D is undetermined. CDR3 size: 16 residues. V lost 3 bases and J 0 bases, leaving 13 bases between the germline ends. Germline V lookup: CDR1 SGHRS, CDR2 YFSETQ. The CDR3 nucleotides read TGCGCCAGCAGCTGGTTCGCGTTGGGCTCTGGAAACACCATATATTTT. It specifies CASSWFALGSGNTIYF.

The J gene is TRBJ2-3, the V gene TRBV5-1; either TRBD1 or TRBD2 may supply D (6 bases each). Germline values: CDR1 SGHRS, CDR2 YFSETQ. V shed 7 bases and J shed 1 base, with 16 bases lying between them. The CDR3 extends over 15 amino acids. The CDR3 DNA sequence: TGCGCCAGCCTCACGGAGGGGGAACGCACAGATACGCAGTATTTT. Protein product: CASLTEGERTDTQYF. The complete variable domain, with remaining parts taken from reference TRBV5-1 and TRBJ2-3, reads KAGVTQTPRYLIKTRGQQVTLSCSPISGHRSVSWYQQTPGQGLQFLFEYFSETQRNKGNFPGRFSGRQFSNSRSEMNVSTLELGDSALYLCASLTEGERTDTQYFGPGTRLTVL.

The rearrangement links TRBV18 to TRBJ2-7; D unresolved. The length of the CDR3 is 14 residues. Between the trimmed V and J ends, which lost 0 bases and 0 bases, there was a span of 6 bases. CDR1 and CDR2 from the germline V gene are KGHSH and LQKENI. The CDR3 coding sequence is TGTGCCAGCTCACCACCGGTGAGCTCCTACGAGCAGTACTTC. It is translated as CASSPPVSSYEQYF. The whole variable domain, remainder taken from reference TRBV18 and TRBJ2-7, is NAGVMQNPRHLVRRRGQEARLRCSPMKGHSHVYWYRQLPEEGLKFMVYLQKENIIDESGMPKERFSAEFPKEGPSILRIQQVVRGDSAAYFCASSPPVSSYEQYFGPGTRLTVT.

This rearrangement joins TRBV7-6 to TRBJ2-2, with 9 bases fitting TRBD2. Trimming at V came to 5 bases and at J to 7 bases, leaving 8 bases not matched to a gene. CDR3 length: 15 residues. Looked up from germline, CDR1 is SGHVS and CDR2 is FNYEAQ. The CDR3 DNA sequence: TGTGCCAGCAGCCCGAGGGGTAGCGGGAGCGGGGAGCTGTTTTTT. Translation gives CASSPRGSGSGELFF.

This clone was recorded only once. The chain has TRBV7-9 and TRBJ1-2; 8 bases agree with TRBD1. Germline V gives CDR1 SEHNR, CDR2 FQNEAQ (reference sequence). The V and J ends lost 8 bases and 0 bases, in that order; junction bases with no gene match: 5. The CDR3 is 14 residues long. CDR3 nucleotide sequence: TGTGCCAGCGGAGGACAGGGAACTAACTATGGCTACACCTTC. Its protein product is CASGGQGTNYGYTF.

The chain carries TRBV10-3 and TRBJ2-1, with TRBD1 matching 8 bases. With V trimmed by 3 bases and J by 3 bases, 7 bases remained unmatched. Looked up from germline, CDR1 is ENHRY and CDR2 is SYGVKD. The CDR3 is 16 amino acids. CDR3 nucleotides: TGTGCCATCAGTGATGGACAGGGTATCGTCTACAATGAGCAGTTCTTC. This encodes CAISDGQGIVYNEQFF.

CDR3 region: CATDRGNTGNTIYF. In nucleotides, the CDR3 is TGTGCCACTGACAGGGGAAACACTGGAAACACCATATATTTT. This chain connects TRBV7-9 to TRBJ1-3; 8 bases align to TRBD1. V was pared by 10 bases and J by 2 bases, with 7 bases of the junction left unmatched. The CDR3 has 14 amino acids. The V gene's germline CDR1 is SEHNR and CDR2 FQNEAQ (reference sequence).

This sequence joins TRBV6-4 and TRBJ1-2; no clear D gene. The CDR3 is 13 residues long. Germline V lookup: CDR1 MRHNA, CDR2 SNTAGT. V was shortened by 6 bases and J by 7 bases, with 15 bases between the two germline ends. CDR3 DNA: TGTGCCAGCAGCGCGGACGCGGTCGGTGGCTACACCTTC. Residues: CASSADAVGGYTF.

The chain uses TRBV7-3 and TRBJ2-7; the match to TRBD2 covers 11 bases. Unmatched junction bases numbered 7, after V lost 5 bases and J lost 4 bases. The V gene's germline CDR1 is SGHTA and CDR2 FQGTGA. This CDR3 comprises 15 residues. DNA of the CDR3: TGTGCCAGCAGCCTAGCGGGGGGCACAGCTTACGAGCAGTACTTC. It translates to CASSLAGGTAYEQYF.

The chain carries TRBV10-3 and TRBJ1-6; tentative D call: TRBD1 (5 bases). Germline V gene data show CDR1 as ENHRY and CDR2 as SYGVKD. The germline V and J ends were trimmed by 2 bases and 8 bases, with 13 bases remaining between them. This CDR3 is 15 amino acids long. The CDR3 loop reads CAISEHGGFDSPLHF. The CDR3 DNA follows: TGTGCCATCAGTGAGCACGGGGGGTTTGATTCACCCCTCCACTTT.

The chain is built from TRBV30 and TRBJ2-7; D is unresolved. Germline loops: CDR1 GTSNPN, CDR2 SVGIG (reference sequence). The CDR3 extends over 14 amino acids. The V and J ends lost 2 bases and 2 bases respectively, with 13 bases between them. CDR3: CAWSTSDGTYEQYF. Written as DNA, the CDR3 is TGTGCCTGGAGTACCTCGGACGGTACCTACGAGCAGTACTTC.